One sample yielded the 27 T cell receptor beta chains listed below, sequenced in a study of blood T cell repertoires in COVID-19. Here immunoSEQ multiplex PCR was the method, and the copy in TCRdb shows in-frame clones only, minus some. The table has more than 150,000 clones, around 87% seen once. The sequenced sample consisted of peripheral blood. The origin of the receptors is a man aged 60-69 years with COVID-19, enrolled during active disease.

The chain carries TRBV5-1 and TRBJ2-3, with TRBD2 identical over 10 bases. CDR3 length equals 16 residues. V gave up 0 bases and J gave up 6 bases; unmatched junction bases: 7. Germline V gene data show CDR1 as SGHRS and CDR2 as YFSETQ. CDR3 in amino acids: CASSLVVAGGPDTQYF. CDR3 sequence (DNA): TGCGCCAGCAGCTTGGTCGTAGCGGGGGGCCCGGATACGCAGTATTTT.

The chain has TRBV18 and TRBJ2-7; perhaps TRBD2 as D (6 bases). From germline, CDR1 is KGHSH and CDR2 LQKENI. Trimming pared 3 bases from V and 6 bases from J, leaving 18 bases between. The CDR3 sequence is 15 residues long. The CDR3 here is CASSPLGAGMVEQYF. The CDR3 DNA sequence: TGTGCCAGCTCACCCCTTGGTGCGGGGATGGTCGAGCAGTACTTC.

The V gene is TRBV4-2, the J gene TRBJ2-7, with D perhaps matching TRBD2 (5 bases). Germline V gives CDR1 LGHNA, CDR2 YNFKEQ. The V gene lost 1 base and the J gene lost 3 bases, with 10 bases spanning the gap. This CDR3 has 14 amino acids. CDR3 nucleotides: TGTGCCAGCAGCCAAGGAACTAGTAGCTACGAGCAGTACTTC. Its protein product is CASSQGTSSYEQYF.

The gene calls are TRBV18 and TRBJ2-7; D is unclear. Looked up from germline, CDR1 is KGHSH and CDR2 is LQKENI. V was pared by 5 bases and J by 1 base, with 6 bases between. The CDR3 runs 12 residues. The CDR3, as DNA: TGTGCCAGCTCATCCCAGTCCTACGAGCAGTACTTC. Encoded protein: CASSSQSYEQYF.

The V gene is TRBV19, the J gene TRBJ2-7; 9 positions match TRBD1. Germline loops: CDR1 LNHDA, CDR2 SQIVND (reference sequence). V dropped 6 bases and J dropped 6; count of bases not matched to a gene: 3. The CDR3 is 12 amino acids. The CDR3 loop is CASSQDRGEQYF. The CDR3 nucleotides read TGTGCCAGTAGCCAGGACAGGGGCGAGCAGTACTTC.

This chain links TRBV7-9 with TRBJ2-3, with D possibly TRBD1 on 6 matching bases. The V and J ends lost 5 bases and 6 bases respectively, with 15 bases between them. Germline V gene sequence: CDR1 SEHNR, CDR2 FQNEAQ (reference sequence). This CDR3 has 14 amino acids. This CDR3 reads CASSPTTGPDTQYF. The CDR3 bases are TGTGCCAGCAGCCCAACCACAGGGCCCGATACGCAGTATTTT.

CDR3 DNA: TGTGCCAGCAGCACCGGAGCGGGGGGGCGGACAGATACGCAGTATTTT. This encodes CASSTGAGGRTDTQYF. The gene calls are TRBV7-3 and TRBJ2-3, with TRBD2 identical over 10 bases. Germline trimming cut 5 bases from V and 3 bases from J; bases unmatched to any gene: 8. This CDR3 spans 16 amino acids. Germline loops: CDR1 SGHTA, CDR2 FQGTGA.

This clone occurred once. This rearrangement joins TRBV6-5 to TRBJ1-3; D is unresolved. The CDR3 extends over 13 amino acids. The ends were cut back, 8 bases at V and 4 bases at J, with 12 bases in the middle. The germline V gene has CDR1 MNHEY and CDR2 SVGAGI. Here the CDR3 reads CASVATRGNTIYF. The DNA for the CDR3 is TGTGCCAGCGTAGCGACGCGGGGAAACACCATATATTTT.

This chain links TRBV5-4 with TRBJ2-2; 10 positions match TRBD2. The CDR3 has 16 amino acids. Germline-derived CDR1 and CDR2 are SGHNT and YYREEE (reference sequence). Germline trimming cut 4 bases from V and 4 bases from J; bases unmatched to any gene: 7. The CDR3 region has the DNA TGTGCCAGCAGCCCTGCTAGCGGGGGTGCCACCGGGGAGCTGTTTTTT. It yields the protein CASSPASGGATGELFF.

The chain carries TRBV15 and TRBJ2-7; maybe TRBD1 (5 bases). Trimming removed 1 base at V and 3 bases at J, with 16 bases between. This CDR3 region has 16 residues. The V gene's germline CDR1 is LNHNV and CDR2 YYDKDF (reference sequence). The CDR3: CATSRGSRTTNYEQYF. The CDR3 DNA is TGTGCCACCAGCAGAGGCTCTAGGACAACAAACTACGAGCAGTACTTC.

The chain is built from TRBV29-1 and TRBJ2-3; 7 positions agree with TRBD2. The germline V gene encodes CDR1 SQVTM and CDR2 ANQGSEA. The CDR3 is 13 amino acids. Germline trimming cut 6 bases from V and 2 bases from J; bases unmatched to any gene: 5. CDR3 sequence: CSVRAGTTDTQYF. CDR3 coding DNA: TGCAGCGTACGAGCGGGAACCACAGATACGCAGTATTTT.

This rearrangement joins TRBV7-8 to TRBJ1-3; D gene uncertain. V was trimmed by 1 base and J by 3 bases, leaving 10 bases between them. The CDR3 contains 15 residues. The V gene's germline CDR1 is SGHVS and CDR2 FQNEAQ. In nucleotides, the CDR3 is TGTGCCAGCAGCTTAGAGGCGGCGGGTGGAAACACCATATATTTT. Amino acids: CASSLEAAGGNTIYF.

This chain connects TRBV6-2 or TRBV6-3 to TRBJ2-5; 10 nucleotides align to TRBD2. The CDR3 runs 16 residues. After removal of 2 bases from V and 2 bases from J, the junction contained 5 bases not matched to a gene. Germline V lookup: CDR1 MNHEY, CDR2 SVGEGT. CDR3 in amino acids: CASSYRAGGSQETQYF. The DNA for the CDR3 is TGTGCCAGCAGTTACCGAGCGGGAGGGTCTCAAGAGACCCAGTACTTC.

The chain uses TRBV10-3 and TRBJ2-3; D perhaps matches TRBD1 (6 bases). Germline CDR1 and CDR2: ENHRY and SYGVKD. Trimming shortened V by 0 bases and J by 1 base, and 14 bases separated the two germline ends. This CDR3 is 17 amino acids long. The CDR3 DNA follows: TGTGCCATCAGTGAGTCGACTGGGGGCTCGGGCACAGATACGCAGTATTTT. It specifies CAISESTGGSGTDTQYF.

J is TRBJ1-1 and V is TRBV10-3, with a possible D match to TRBD1 (5 bases). V was shortened by 10 bases and J by 4 bases, with 16 bases between the two germline ends. The CDR3 has 13 amino acids. Germline V gives CDR1 ENHRY, CDR2 SYGVKD. The chain's CDR3 is CATGRGGATEAFF. CDR3 in DNA: TGTGCCACCGGACGCGGCGGGGCCACTGAAGCTTTCTTT.

The chain is built from TRBV6-5 and TRBJ2-5, with 7 bases fitting TRBD1. The CDR3 consists of 14 residues. The germline CDR1 and CDR2 sequences are MNHEY and SVGAGI. V gave up 6 bases and J gave up 1 base; unmatched junction bases: 5. CDR3 sequence: CASRIGTVQETQYF. CDR3 DNA: TGTGCCAGCAGAATCGGGACAGTCCAAGAGACCCAGTACTTC.

The genes are TRBV18 and TRBJ2-5, with 8 bases identical to TRBD1. The CDR3 totals 13 residues. Germline V gene sequence: CDR1 KGHSH, CDR2 LQKENI. V gave up 3 bases and J gave up 3 bases; unmatched junction bases: 0. The DNA of the CDR3 is TGTGCCAGCTCACCGGGACAGGAAGAGACCCAGTACTTC. Residues: CASSPGQEETQYF.

The genes are TRBV24-1 and TRBJ1-5; D is ambiguous. The CDR3 spans 14 residues. The ends were cut back, 3 bases at V and 9 bases at J, with 14 bases in the middle. Germline V gene sequence: CDR1 KGHDR, CDR2 SFDVKD. The CDR3 nucleotides are TGTGCCACCAGTGATGAAAACGGTGAGAGGCCCCAGCATTTT. Amino acids: CATSDENGERPQHF.

The chain couples TRBV28 to TRBJ1-1; 8 nucleotides agree with TRBD1. Trimming cost V 6 bases and J 7 bases; bases outside gene matches: 7. CDR3 length equals 13 residues. CDR1 MDHEN and CDR2 SYDVKM come from the germline V gene. CDR3 in DNA: TGTGCCAGCAGCCCGGACAGGGCCCGTGAAGCTTTCTTT. Protein: CASSPDRAREAFF.

J is TRBJ2-7 and V is TRBV7-2; 8 bases match TRBD1. Per the germline V gene, CDR1 is SGHTA and CDR2 is FQGNSA. J lost 1 base, V lost 5 bases, and 10 bases had no gene match. This CDR3 comprises 16 residues. In DNA, the CDR3 is TGTGCCAGCAGCCCACGACAGGGGACCATATCCTACGAGCAGTACTTC. Translating gives CASSPRQGTISYEQYF.

The rearrangement links TRBV29-1 to TRBJ1-1; D is possibly TRBD1 (5 bases). The germline V gene has CDR1 SQVTM and CDR2 ANQGSEA. V was shortened by 7 bases and J by 4 bases, with 16 bases between the two germline ends. The CDR3 has 13 amino acids. CDR3 in amino acids: CSAGAGSVTEAFF. For the CDR3, the DNA is TGCAGCGCTGGGGCAGGGTCAGTCACTGAAGCTTTCTTT.

This clone turned up a few times. The gene calls are TRBV7-8 and TRBJ1-4; a weak D match, TRBD1 (5 bases). Trimming stripped 1 base from V and 3 bases from J, with 9 bases between. Germline values: CDR1 SGHVS, CDR2 FQNEAQ. This CDR3 has 15 amino acids. This CDR3 reads CASSLEGLANEKLFF. DNA for the CDR3: TGTGCCAGCAGCTTAGAGGGGCTCGCTAATGAAAAACTGTTTTTT. The whole variable domain, filled in from reference TRBV7-8 and TRBJ1-4, reads GAGVSQSPRYKVAKRGQDVALRCDPISGHVSLFWYQQALGQGPEFLTYFQNEAQLDKSGLPSDRFFAERPEGSVSTLKIQRTQQEDSAVYLCASSLEGLANEKLFFGSGTQLSVL.

The chain recombines TRBV3-1 (or the pseudogene TRBV3-2) with TRBJ2-4; tentatively, D is TRBD2 (7 bases). CDR3 length equals 16 residues. V lost 0 bases to trimming and J lost 6 bases, with 15 bases between them. Germline V lookup: CDR1 LGHDT, CDR2 YNNKEL (reference sequence). CDR3 residues: CASSQDARGGRNIQYF. In nucleotides, the CDR3 is TGTGCCAGCAGCCAAGATGCAAGGGGGGGCAGAAACATTCAGTACTTC.

The V gene is TRBV3-1 (or the pseudogene TRBV3-2), the J gene TRBJ1-5, with D perhaps TRBD1 (5 bases). V lost 1 base, J lost 7 bases, and 17 bases lay in between. Looked up from germline, CDR1 is LGHDT and CDR2 is YNNKEL (reference sequence). The CDR3 extends over 16 amino acids. This CDR3 reads CASSQGATGVRQPQHF. DNA of the CDR3: TGTGCCAGCAGCCAAGGGGCCACAGGAGTGAGGCAGCCCCAGCATTTT.

This rearrangement joins TRBV7-9 to TRBJ2-7; a weak D match, TRBD2 (7 bases). The germline V gene has CDR1 SEHNR and CDR2 FQNEAQ (reference sequence). V gave up 1 base and J gave up 7 bases, with 14 bases separating them. This CDR3 has 14 amino acids. Here the CDR3 reads CASSLVWGGDEQYF. CDR3 coding DNA: TGTGCCAGCAGCTTAGTCTGGGGGGGCGATGAGCAGTACTTC.

J is TRBJ2-1 and V is TRBV2; possible D gene TRBD2, 6 bases. The length of the CDR3 is 13 residues. Trimming took off 5 bases at V and 4 bases at J, with 9 bases between the two ends. The germline V gene has CDR1 SNHLY and CDR2 FYNNEI. Here the CDR3 DNA reads TGTGCCAGCAGTCGGGGGTCTTACAATGAGCAGTTCTTC. It specifies CASSRGSYNEQFF.

V is TRBV6-4 and J is TRBJ1-1; TRBD1 agrees at 10 bases. Germline CDR1 MRHNA, CDR2 SNTAGT. CDR3 length equals 17 residues. V gave up 4 bases and J gave up 3 bases; unmatched junction bases: 11. The CDR3 loop is CASSAYPGQGRDTEAFF. For the CDR3, the DNA is TGTGCCAGCAGTGCCTACCCGGGACAGGGGAGAGACACTGAAGCTTTCTTT.